This T cell receptor beta chain was sequenced for a study of shared clonotypes between healthy human individuals. Study results and limitations: Only blood was sampled, and tissue TCR repertoires likely differ from blood ones. Shared across four donors were around 5% of the naive CD4 clonotypes. Clonotype sharing among donors, it was expected, would be affected by sequencing depth.

The CDR3 extends over 13 amino acids. Trimming took off 0 bases at V and 4 bases at J, with 7 bases between the two ends. CDR1 is SGHRS, CDR2 YFSETQ, per germline. This clone is a singleton in its sample. Its antigen is still unknown. The identical CDR3 is also encoded by other nucleotide sequences in the sample. Clones were read by immunoSEQ multiplex PCR, and TCRdb kept only the in-frame ones, dropping some. The repertoire holds about 2,500,000 clones, 90% to 95% seen once, with 0.11% to 0.15% in the top ten. The chain carries TRBV5-1 and TRBJ1-2; no reliable D call. The clonotype originates from a young man in good health. The sample taken for sequencing was naive CD4+ T cells sorted from blood. The sample's subset: CD45RA+ positively selected. CDR3 nucleotides: TGCGCCAGCAGCTTGGCCGGGGTCTATGGCTACACCTTC. Amino acid sequence: CASSLAGVYGYTF.